The 16 T cell receptor beta chains below come from one sample, sequenced in a study of blood T cell repertoires in COVID-19 (dated by TCRdb to 2020 to 2021). The library was produced with the immunoSEQ multiplex PCR assay. This is the immuneACCESS table as TCRdb keeps it, with only in-frame sequences that have V and J called. A part of the clones is gone; compared with another copy, unresolved V genes explain less than half, and the rest is unexplained. Recorded for this sample are 200,000 to 300,000 clones; roughly 88% of them occurred a single time. The ten biggest clones cover under 1.5% of the sample. The sequenced sample was peripheral blood. The source of these receptors is a man aged 80 or over with acute or convalescent COVID-19.

This clone was counted a single time. The V and J genes are TRBV28 and TRBJ1-5; 7 positions match TRBD1. With 5 bases clipped from V and 1 base from J, the junction kept 11 bases outside the gene matches. CDR3 length equals 17 residues. From germline, CDR1 is MDHEN and CDR2 SYDVKM. The CDR3 DNA reads as TGTGCCAGCAGTCCGATGACAGGGATAGGAAGCAATCAGCCCCAGCATTTT. Translation: CASSPMTGIGSNQPQHF.

As regards this clone: Other nucleotide sequences from this sample produce the same CDR3. The gene calls are TRBV10-3 and TRBJ2-7; 9 bases align to TRBD2. J gave up 1 base and V 4 bases, and 2 bases lay outside the gene matches. Germline V CDR1 and CDR2: ENHRY, SYGVKD. The CDR3 runs to 14 residues. Here the CDR3 reads CAISGTSGSYEQYF. CDR3 DNA sequence: TGTGCCATCAGTGGAACTAGCGGGTCCTACGAGCAGTACTTC.

This clone was seen once. This sequence joins TRBV9 and TRBJ1-2; 7 bases line up with TRBD1. V was clipped by 2 bases and J by 8 bases; unmatched bases: 6. CDR3 length: 13 residues. The germline V gene has CDR1 SGDLS and CDR2 YYNGEE. As DNA, the CDR3 is TGTGCCAGCAGCGTCGGAGGGACAGAGGGCTACACCTTC. Protein: CASSVGGTEGYTF. Full variable domain (rest looked up from reference TRBV9 and TRBJ1-2): DSGVTQTPKHLITATGQRVTLRCSPRSGDLSVYWYQQSLDQGLQFLIQYYNGEERAKGNILERFSAQQFPDLHSELNLSSLELGDSALYFCASSVGGTEGYTFGSGTRLTVV.

V usage is TRBV6-4 and J usage is TRBJ2-3; 9 bases agree with TRBD1. The junction had 1 base not matched to a gene; V was cut back by 3 bases and J by 3 bases. Germline V gene lookup returns CDR1 MRHNA and CDR2 SNTAGT. The CDR3 has 14 amino acids. CDR3 in DNA: TGTGCCAGCAGTGAGACAGGGGGAACAGATACGCAGTATTTT. Translating it yields CASSETGGTDTQYF.

The chain recombines TRBV12-3 or TRBV12-4 with TRBJ1-1, with a possible D match to TRBD1 (5 bases). The CDR3 contains 13 residues. V was pared by 8 bases and J by 3 bases, with 13 bases between. Here the CDR3 DNA reads TGTGCCAGCGCTCAGGGTGCGTACACTGAAGCTTTCTTT. Translating gives CASAQGAYTEAFF.

V usage is TRBV5-4 and J usage is TRBJ2-5, with a tentative D call TRBD1 (6 bases). Germline V gene sequence: CDR1 SGHNT, CDR2 YYREEE (reference sequence). The CDR3 runs to 14 residues. Trimming removed 1 base from V and 5 bases from J, with 12 bases in between. For the CDR3, the DNA is TGTGCCAGCAGCTTGTACAGGGACGGGGAGACCCAGTACTTC. It encodes CASSLYRDGETQYF.

The V and J genes are TRBV6-2 or TRBV6-3 and TRBJ1-1; D is unresolved. From germline, CDR1 is MNHEY and CDR2 SVGEGT. V lost 6 bases to trimming and J lost 1 base, with 12 bases between them. The CDR3 length is 14 residues. The CDR3 protein is CASSPQKPNTEAFF. In nucleotides, the CDR3 is TGTGCCAGCAGCCCACAGAAACCGAACACTGAAGCTTTCTTT.

V gene TRBV3-1 (or the pseudogene TRBV3-2) combines with J gene TRBJ2-1, with D possibly being TRBD2 (6 bases). Trimming cost V 4 bases and J 7 bases, with 11 bases left between them. The germline V gene has CDR1 LGHDT and CDR2 YNNKEL (reference sequence). The CDR3 runs 13 residues. The CDR3 DNA reads as TGTGCCAGCAGCCTAATAGCGGTAAATGAGCAGTTCTTC. It yields the protein CASSLIAVNEQFF.

This chain uses TRBV7-2 with TRBJ1-2; D uncertain. Germline values: CDR1 SGHTA, CDR2 FQGNSA. V lost 1 base to trimming and J lost 4 bases, with 7 bases between them. This CDR3 comprises 13 residues. The chain's CDR3 is CASSLGPSYGYTF. DNA of the CDR3: TGTGCCAGCAGCTTAGGCCCCAGCTATGGCTACACCTTC.

This chain uses TRBV7-2 with TRBJ2-4; D is unresolved. Trimming pared 4 bases from V and 9 bases from J, leaving 19 bases between. Per the germline V gene, CDR1 is SGHTA and CDR2 is FQGNSA. The CDR3 has 15 amino acids. CDR3 sequence (DNA): TGTGCCAGCAGCTCAATTTCTAGTGGGTGGAGCATTCAGTACTTC. It yields the protein CASSSISSGWSIQYF.

The rearrangement links TRBV7-2 to TRBJ2-5, with TRBD2 matching over 8 bases. CDR1 SGHTA and CDR2 FQGNSA come from the germline V gene. V was pared by 3 bases and J by 4 bases, with 1 base of the junction left unmatched. The CDR3 is 13 amino acids. CDR3: CASSFGRGETQYF. The CDR3 region has the DNA TGTGCCAGCAGCTTCGGGAGGGGAGAGACCCAGTACTTC.

J is TRBJ2-7 and V is TRBV4-1; perhaps TRBD1 as D (5 bases). CDR3 length: 15 residues. The germline CDR1 and CDR2 sequences are MGHRA and YSYEKL. V gave up 1 base and J gave up 3 bases, with 13 bases separating them. The CDR3 region has the DNA TGCGCCAGCAGCCAAGCGGAACAGGCCTTCTACGAGCAGTACTTC. Its protein is CASSQAEQAFYEQYF.

Notes on this clone: Other DNA variants within this sample encode the same CDR3. The chain is built from TRBV19 and TRBJ1-5; a possible D gene is TRBD1 (6 bases). This CDR3 is built from 14 residues. V gave up 5 bases and J gave up 4 bases, with 12 bases separating them. Per germline, CDR1 LNHDA and CDR2 SQIVND (reference sequence). The CDR3 DNA reads TGTGCCAGTAGTCCGGGGGGCCGGAATCAGCCCCAGCATTTT. It yields the protein CASSPGGRNQPQHF.

The chain joins TRBV7-2 to TRBJ1-4, with unresolved D. Per the germline V gene, CDR1 is SGHTA and CDR2 is FQGNSA. The CDR3 runs to 16 residues. Trimming pared 1 base from V and 0 bases from J, leaving 9 bases between. The chain's CDR3 is CASSLEYGATNEKLFF. The CDR3 DNA sequence: TGTGCCAGCAGCTTAGAATACGGGGCAACTAATGAAAAACTGTTTTTT. The whole variable domain, remainder taken from reference TRBV7-2 and TRBJ1-4, is GAGVSQSPSNKVTEKGKDVELRCDPISGHTALYWYRQSLGQGLEFLIYFQGNSAPDKSGLPSDRFSAERTGGSVSTLTIQRTQQEDSAVYLCASSLEYGATNEKLFFGSGTQLSVL.

The rearrangement uses TRBV6-6 and TRBJ1-5, with 7 bases aligning to TRBD1. The CDR3 loop spans 15 amino acids. Germline V gene sequence: CDR1 MNHNY, CDR2 SVGAGI (reference sequence). Trimming at V came to 6 bases and at J to 3 bases, leaving 8 bases not matched to a gene. CDR3 nucleotide sequence: TGTGCCAGCAGCCCGACAGGGTTGAACAATCAGCCCCAGCATTTT. Amino acid sequence: CASSPTGLNNQPQHF.

The chain uses TRBV29-1 and TRBJ2-1, with a possible D match to TRBD2 (5 bases). This CDR3 has 13 amino acids. V lost 3 bases and J 4 bases, leaving 10 bases between the germline ends. CDR1 is SQVTM, CDR2 ANQGSEA, per germline. CDR3 loop: CSVDGKSYNEQFF. The CDR3 region has the DNA TGCAGCGTTGACGGGAAGAGTTACAATGAGCAGTTCTTC.